The rows below give T cell receptor beta chains drawn from one sample of a study of blood T cell repertoires in COVID-19. The method was immunoSEQ multiplex PCR; TCRdb's version includes in-frame clones alone and lacks a portion of them. The data hold about 440,000 clones, with approximately 90% observed a single time. Sequencing used peripheral blood. These receptors were collected from a woman aged 25 to 39 with acute or convalescent COVID-19. The CDR3 runs from the conserved cysteine through the conserved F or W. The order of the fields is CDR3 length, clone size, J gene, V gene, D gene, CDR3 DNA, CDR3 protein. A D gene is named only where the DNA matches it firmly. Clone size is not always given. Where it is, it says once, few, many or a class for expanded clones.

CDR3 length: 15; clone size: NA; J gene: TRBJ2-5; V gene: TRBV24-1; D gene: TRBD1; CDR3 DNA: TGTGCCACCAGTGACCTGGACAGGGGGATAGAGACCCAGTACTTC; CDR3 protein: CATSDLDRGIETQYF
CDR3 length: 15; clone size: NA; J gene: TRBJ1-6; V gene: TRBV7-9; D gene: NA; CDR3 DNA: TGTGCCAGCAGCCCGACGGACAGAAGGGATTCACCCCTCCACTTT; CDR3 protein: CASSPTDRRDSPLHF
CDR3 length: 15; clone size: NA; J gene: TRBJ2-2; V gene: TRBV5-1; D gene: NA; CDR3 DNA: TGCGCCAGCAGCTTGGATGGGACAAACACCGGGGAGCTGTTTTTT; CDR3 protein: CASSLDGTNTGELFF
CDR3 length: 14; clone size: NA; J gene: TRBJ1-1; V gene: TRBV19; D gene: TRBD1; CDR3 DNA: TGTGCCAGTAGTGTACAGGGGACGAACACTGAAGCTTTCTTT; CDR3 protein: CASSVQGTNTEAFF
CDR3 length: 14; clone size: NA; J gene: TRBJ2-5; V gene: TRBV2; D gene: TRBD2; CDR3 DNA: TGTGCCAGCACTCTATTGAGGGAGGGCGAGACCCAGTACTTC; CDR3 protein: CASTLLREGETQYF
CDR3 length: 16; clone size: NA; J gene: TRBJ1-6; V gene: TRBV5-8; D gene: NA; CDR3 DNA: TGTGCCAGCAGCTTGGAGGGAGAGGGCTATAATTCACCCCTCCACTTT; CDR3 protein: CASSLEGEGYNSPLHF
CDR3 length: 14; clone size: NA; J gene: TRBJ2-7; V gene: TRBV6-5; D gene: NA; CDR3 DNA: TGTGCCAGCAGTTTAACCGACACCGCCTACGAGCAGTACTTC; CDR3 protein: CASSLTDTAYEQYF
CDR3 length: 15; clone size: once; J gene: TRBJ1-6; V gene: TRBV30; D gene: NA; CDR3 DNA: TGTGCCTGGACGCAGACGCGACAGGTCAATTCACCCCTCCACTTT; CDR3 protein: CAWTQTRQVNSPLHF
CDR3 length: 14; clone size: NA; J gene: TRBJ1-4; V gene: TRBV28; D gene: NA; CDR3 DNA: TGTGCCAGCAGTTTATTAGTTGGGAGTGAAAAACTGTTTTTT; CDR3 protein: CASSLLVGSEKLFF
CDR3 length: 13; clone size: NA; J gene: TRBJ1-4; V gene: TRBV7-7; D gene: NA; CDR3 DNA: TGTGCCAGCAGCTTAGGCGCTAATGAAAAACTGTTTTTT; CDR3 protein: CASSLGANEKLFF
CDR3 length: 14; clone size: NA; J gene: TRBJ1-2; V gene: TRBV11-2; D gene: NA; CDR3 DNA: TGTGCCAGCAGCTTGGGACACCAAGCCTATGGCTACACCTTC; CDR3 protein: CASSLGHQAYGYTF
CDR3 length: 16; clone size: NA; J gene: TRBJ2-3; V gene: TRBV15; D gene: TRBD2; CDR3 DNA: TGTGCCACCAGCAGAGATACCGGGACTATCACAGATACGCAGTATTTT; CDR3 protein: CATSRDTGTITDTQYF
CDR3 length: 17; clone size: NA; J gene: TRBJ2-5; V gene: TRBV25-1; D gene: NA; CDR3 DNA: TGTGCCAGCAGTGGCCCAGCACAGGGTCGAAATAAAGAGACCCAGTACTTC; CDR3 protein: CASSGPAQGRNKETQYF
CDR3 length: 13; clone size: few; J gene: TRBJ1-2; V gene: TRBV7-9; D gene: TRBD1; CDR3 DNA: TGTGCCAGCAGCCACCGGACAGGGATTGGCTACACCTTC; CDR3 protein: CASSHRTGIGYTF
CDR3 length: 18; clone size: NA; J gene: TRBJ2-6; V gene: TRBV28; D gene: NA; CDR3 DNA: TGTGCCAGCAGTTTACGGGCAGGGAAATCTTCTGGGGCCAACGTCCTGACTTTC; CDR3 protein: CASSLRAGKSSGANVLTF
CDR3 length: 15; clone size: NA; J gene: TRBJ1-4; V gene: TRBV3-1/TRBV3-2; D gene: TRBD1; CDR3 DNA: TGTGCCAGCAGCCAACGGACAGGGGGTAATGAAAAACTGTTTTTT; CDR3 protein: CASSQRTGGNEKLFF
CDR3 length: 14; clone size: NA; J gene: TRBJ2-7; V gene: TRBV3-1/TRBV3-2; D gene: NA; CDR3 DNA: TGTGCCAGCAGCCCCCCGACAGGATCCTACGAGCAGTACTTC; CDR3 protein: CASSPPTGSYEQYF
CDR3 length: 12; clone size: NA; J gene: TRBJ1-1; V gene: TRBV6-5; D gene: NA; CDR3 DNA: TGTGCCAGCCGGACTGGGGGCCTTCAAGCTTTCTTT; CDR3 protein: CASRTGGLQAFF
CDR3 length: 11; clone size: NA; J gene: TRBJ2-7; V gene: TRBV5-6; D gene: NA; CDR3 DNA: TGTGCCAGCAGCTTGGGAGGGCAGCAGTACTTC; CDR3 protein: CASSLGGQQYF
CDR3 length: 16; clone size: NA; J gene: TRBJ2-1; V gene: TRBV9; D gene: TRBD2; CDR3 DNA: TGTGCCAGCAGCGCTCAACTAGCGGGGGGGCTTGGTGAGCAGTTCTTC; CDR3 protein: CASSAQLAGGLGEQFF
CDR3 length: 16; clone size: few; J gene: TRBJ2-3; V gene: TRBV27; D gene: TRBD2; CDR3 DNA: TGTGCCAGCAGTTTAGTAGCGGGGGGGCGAGGAGATACGCAGTATTTT; CDR3 protein: CASSLVAGGRGDTQYF
CDR3 length: 15; clone size: NA; J gene: TRBJ1-1; V gene: TRBV4-1; D gene: NA; CDR3 DNA: TGCGCCAGCAGCCAAGATCAGCGGGGTCACACTGAAGCTTTCTTT; CDR3 protein: CASSQDQRGHTEAFF
CDR3 length: 11; clone size: NA; J gene: TRBJ2-3; V gene: TRBV29-1; D gene: NA; CDR3 DNA: TGCAGCGTTGAAGGTAGTGATACGCAGTATTTT; CDR3 protein: CSVEGSDTQYF
CDR3 length: 13; clone size: NA; J gene: TRBJ1-1; V gene: TRBV12-3/TRBV12-4; D gene: NA; CDR3 DNA: TGTGCCAGCAGTTTACAGAAGAACACTGAAGCTTTCTTT; CDR3 protein: CASSLQKNTEAFF
CDR3 length: 15; clone size: once; J gene: TRBJ1-1; V gene: TRBV11-2; D gene: NA; CDR3 DNA: TGTGCCAGCAGGACTCCATTCAAGGGGAATCCTGAAGCTTTCTTT; CDR3 protein: CASRTPFKGNPEAFF
CDR3 length: 13; clone size: NA; J gene: TRBJ2-7; V gene: TRBV20-1; D gene: TRBD2; CDR3 DNA: TGCAGTGCTAGTCCTGCGGGGGCCTACGAGCAGTACTTC; CDR3 protein: CSASPAGAYEQYF
CDR3 length: 12; clone size: NA; J gene: TRBJ1-2; V gene: TRBV2; D gene: TRBD1; CDR3 DNA: TGTGCCAGCAACAGGGGGCAATATGGCTACACCTTC; CDR3 protein: CASNRGQYGYTF
CDR3 length: 15; clone size: NA; J gene: TRBJ1-2; V gene: TRBV7-9; D gene: NA; CDR3 DNA: TGTGCCAGCAGCTTAGCGGGCGGGGGAACCTATGGCTACACCTTC; CDR3 protein: CASSLAGGGTYGYTF
CDR3 length: 13; clone size: NA; J gene: TRBJ2-5; V gene: TRBV19; D gene: NA; CDR3 DNA: TGTGCCAGTAGTATAGAGGCAGGAGAGACCCAGTACTTC; CDR3 protein: CASSIEAGETQYF
CDR3 length: 16; clone size: few; J gene: TRBJ2-2; V gene: TRBV3-1/TRBV3-2; D gene: TRBD2; CDR3 DNA: TGTGCCAGCAGCCTCAGGACTAGCGGTAGTACCGGGGAGCTGTTTTTT; CDR3 protein: CASSLRTSGSTGELFF
CDR3 length: 14; clone size: NA; J gene: TRBJ1-2; V gene: TRBV24-1; D gene: NA; CDR3 DNA: TGTGCCACCAGTGATTTTCCCAGAGGCTATGGCTACACCTTC; CDR3 protein: CATSDFPRGYGYTF
CDR3 length: 14; clone size: NA; J gene: TRBJ1-6; V gene: TRBV11-2; D gene: NA; CDR3 DNA: TGTGCCAGCAGCTTACGGAGTAATAATTCACCCCTCCACTTT; CDR3 protein: CASSLRSNNSPLHF
CDR3 length: 13; clone size: few; J gene: TRBJ1-5; V gene: TRBV30; D gene: TRBD1; CDR3 DNA: TGTGCCTGGGGGAGAGGGGGCGGTCAGCCCCAGCATTTT; CDR3 protein: CAWGRGGGQPQHF
CDR3 length: 18; clone size: NA; J gene: TRBJ2-1; V gene: TRBV3-1/TRBV3-2; D gene: TRBD1; CDR3 DNA: TGTGCCAGCAGCCACCACGCGGGGAGGACAGGGGGCTTGAATGAGCAGTTCTTC; CDR3 protein: CASSHHAGRTGGLNEQFF
CDR3 length: 13; clone size: NA; J gene: TRBJ1-1; V gene: TRBV2; D gene: NA; CDR3 DNA: TGTGCCAGCACAGCGTCCAGGGGCACTGAAGCTTTCTTT; CDR3 protein: CASTASRGTEAFF
CDR3 length: 14; clone size: once; J gene: TRBJ1-1; V gene: TRBV10-3; D gene: NA; CDR3 DNA: TGTGCCATCACGATGGGGGGTGTGAACACTGAAGCTTTCTTT; CDR3 protein: CAITMGGVNTEAFF
CDR3 length: 16; clone size: NA; J gene: TRBJ2-3; V gene: TRBV5-8; D gene: TRBD2; CDR3 DNA: TGTGCCAGCAGCTTATTTCTAGCGGGCATTGTAGATACGCAGTATTTT; CDR3 protein: CASSLFLAGIVDTQYF
CDR3 length: 14; clone size: NA; J gene: TRBJ1-1; V gene: TRBV27; D gene: NA; CDR3 DNA: TGTGCCAGCCGGGTTAGGGGGATAAACACTGAAGCTTTCTTT; CDR3 protein: CASRVRGINTEAFF
CDR3 length: 14; clone size: NA; J gene: TRBJ2-2; V gene: TRBV2; D gene: NA; CDR3 DNA: TGTGCCAGCAGTGTTAGGGGATACACCGGGGAGCTGTTTTTT; CDR3 protein: CASSVRGYTGELFF
CDR3 length: 13; clone size: NA; J gene: TRBJ2-1; V gene: TRBV24-1; D gene: TRBD1; CDR3 DNA: TGTGCCACTCAGGACAGGGGATACTATGAGCAGTTCTTC; CDR3 protein: CATQDRGYYEQFF
CDR3 length: 13; clone size: few; J gene: TRBJ1-3; V gene: TRBV27; D gene: NA; CDR3 DNA: TGTGCCAGCAGGTCCTTCTCTGGAAACACCATATATTTT; CDR3 protein: CASRSFSGNTIYF
CDR3 length: 13; clone size: NA; J gene: TRBJ2-1; V gene: TRBV7-9; D gene: NA; CDR3 DNA: TGTGCCAGCAGCCCGTTCAGGGACAATGAGCAGTTCTTC; CDR3 protein: CASSPFRDNEQFF
CDR3 length: 18; clone size: NA; J gene: TRBJ2-3; V gene: TRBV3-1/TRBV3-2; D gene: NA; CDR3 DNA: TGTGCCAGCAGCCAAGACCTCCCTTCCAGGGAAGGCACAGATACGCAGTATTTT; CDR3 protein: CASSQDLPSREGTDTQYF
CDR3 length: 15; clone size: NA; J gene: TRBJ2-7; V gene: TRBV6-1; D gene: TRBD1; CDR3 DNA: TGTGCCAGCAGTGAATTGGGACAGGGGCCCTACGAGCAGTACTTC; CDR3 protein: CASSELGQGPYEQYF
CDR3 length: 13; clone size: few; J gene: TRBJ2-7; V gene: TRBV5-4; D gene: NA; CDR3 DNA: TGTGCCAGCAGCCCCGGTGGAGGGGCCGAGCAGTACTTC; CDR3 protein: CASSPGGGAEQYF
CDR3 length: 15; clone size: once; J gene: TRBJ1-2; V gene: TRBV28; D gene: TRBD1; CDR3 DNA: TGTGCCAGCGGGACAGGGGAGGTTACTAGCTATGGCTACACCTTC; CDR3 protein: CASGTGEVTSYGYTF
CDR3 length: 16; clone size: NA; J gene: TRBJ1-2; V gene: TRBV13; D gene: NA; CDR3 DNA: TGTGCCAGCAGCTTAGCCTCAGGGGCTTCGTGGTATGGCTACACCTTC; CDR3 protein: CASSLASGASWYGYTF
CDR3 length: 16; clone size: NA; J gene: TRBJ2-2; V gene: TRBV5-6; D gene: TRBD2; CDR3 DNA: TGTGCCAGCAGCTCCAAGCGGGGTGAAAGCACCGGGGAGCTGTTTTTT; CDR3 protein: CASSSKRGESTGELFF
CDR3 length: 15; clone size: NA; J gene: TRBJ2-2; V gene: TRBV6-1; D gene: TRBD1; CDR3 DNA: TGTGCCAGCAGTGAAGCCGTTACAGGGGTCGGGGAGCTGTTTTTT; CDR3 protein: CASSEAVTGVGELFF
CDR3 length: 13; clone size: NA; J gene: TRBJ1-2; V gene: TRBV6-5; D gene: NA; CDR3 DNA: TGTGCCAGCAGCCCATTCGAGGGTCGCGGCTACACCTTC; CDR3 protein: CASSPFEGRGYTF
CDR3 length: 15; clone size: few; J gene: TRBJ1-6; V gene: TRBV7-9; D gene: TRBD1; CDR3 DNA: TGTGCCAGCAGCGTCGGGACAGGGTTGGATTCACCCCTCCACTTT; CDR3 protein: CASSVGTGLDSPLHF
CDR3 length: 16; clone size: NA; J gene: TRBJ2-2; V gene: TRBV9; D gene: NA; CDR3 DNA: TGTGCCAGCAGCGTGGAGGGTTGGGGGACGGCCGGGGAGCTGTTTTTT; CDR3 protein: CASSVEGWGTAGELFF